Each of the 27 T cell receptor beta chains below was sequenced from the same sample in a study of CD8 T cells in Susac syndrome (dated 2019 in TCRdb). The library was built by means of the immunoSEQ multiplex PCR assay. RNA was extracted using the RNeasy kit, and about 0.45 to 1 microgram was reverse transcribed with random hexamers. TCRdb reworked the public reads: Q25 trimming with fastp, MiXCR clone assembly, productive beta chains retained. Under each unique CDR3 protein, matching rows form one entry showing the most common genes and DNA. The sample profile shows a few hundred thousand distinct CDR3 sequences; about 91% of them were found once. The leading ten clones occupy 0.06% to 0.075% of the sample. Sequencing was done on a sample of CD4+ T cells from PBMCs. The receptors shown here come from a human donor with multiple sclerosis.

V and J are TRBV29-1 and TRBJ1-2, with 7 bases that match TRBD1. The germline V gene encodes CDR1 SQVTM and CDR2 ANQGSEA. The CDR3 contains 13 residues. Trimming took 7 bases from V and 8 from J; bases not matched to a gene: 13. The CDR3 loop is CSAGGSTGDGYTF. CDR3 nucleotide sequence: TGCAGCGCCGGGGGCTCTACAGGGGACGGCTACACCTTC.

This chain uses TRBV7-9 with TRBJ2-2; D not resolved. Trimming removed 8 bases at V and 4 bases at J, with 14 bases between. Germline-derived CDR1 and CDR2 are SEHNR and FQNEAQ (reference sequence). This CDR3 has 14 amino acids. The CDR3: CASGEAMSTGELFF. The DNA for the CDR3 is TGTGCCAGCGGGGAAGCAATGAGCACCGGGGAGCTGTTTTTT.

The chain carries TRBV6-6 and TRBJ1-4; no reliable D call. Deletions cut 3 bases from V and 3 bases from J, with 14 bases between. CDR1 is MNHNY and CDR2 is SVGAGI in the germline V gene (reference sequence). The CDR3 is 16 amino acids. The DNA of the CDR3 is TGTGCCAGCAGTTATCGGGGAGGCAGCCCTAATGAAAAACTGTTTTTT. This gives the protein CASSYRGGSPNEKLFF.

The chain couples TRBV19 to TRBJ1-4; no clear D. The CDR3 runs to 14 residues. The germline V gene has CDR1 LNHDA and CDR2 SQIVND (reference sequence). The V end lost 6 bases, the J end lost 0 bases, and 8 bases lay between the germline ends. The CDR3: CASRGISTNEKLFF. DNA for the CDR3: TGTGCCAGTAGGGGGATATCAACTAATGAAAAACTGTTTTTT.

This rearrangement joins TRBV20-1 to TRBJ2-4, with D uncertain. The ends were cut back, 5 bases at V and 3 bases at J, with 14 bases in the middle. Germline CDR1 and CDR2: DFQATT and SNEGSKA (reference sequence). There are 14 residues in the CDR3. CDR3 DNA: TGCAGTGCTGGGGATCTAGTTGGCAAAAACATTCAGTACTTC. Amino acids: CSAGDLVGKNIQYF.

V is TRBV5-6 and J is TRBJ2-5; maybe TRBD1 (6 bases). This CDR3 is 16 amino acids long. Germline CDR1 SGHDT, CDR2 YYEEEE. V gave up 4 bases and J gave up 2 bases, with 18 bases separating them. The CDR3 DNA sequence: TGTGCCAGCAGCCCCACTAGGGTGGGGGCACAAGAGACCCAGTACTTC. This encodes CASSPTRVGAQETQYF.

The V gene is TRBV15, the J gene TRBJ2-5; 10 bases are shared with TRBD2. Unmatched junction bases numbered 8, after V lost 3 bases and J lost 4 bases. The CDR3 is 16 amino acids. Germline-derived CDR1 and CDR2 are LNHNV and YYDKDF (reference sequence). CDR3 sequence (DNA): TGTGCCACCAGCAGGGGGAGCGGGGGGGCCTTAGAGACCCAGTACTTC. It encodes CATSRGSGGALETQYF.

This chain links TRBV10-2 with TRBJ2-4; D is unresolved. V was clipped by 0 bases and J by 0 bases, with 18 bases between them. The germline V gene encodes CDR1 WSHSY and CDR2 SAAADI. The CDR3 spans 19 residues. The CDR3 spells CASSESKTALKTAKNIQYF. The CDR3 nucleotides read TGCGCCAGCAGTGAGTCGAAAACAGCCCTTAAAACAGCCAAAAACATTCAGTACTTC.

This clonotype has just a few counts. The chain recombines TRBV6-1 with TRBJ2-7, with TRBD1 matching over 8 bases. Trimming at V came to 6 bases and at J to 0 bases, leaving 4 bases not matched to a gene. Germline V CDR1 and CDR2: MNHNS, SASEGT. The CDR3 has 14 amino acids. CDR3 coding DNA: TGTGCCAGCAGGAACAGGGGGAGCTCCTACGAGCAGTACTTC. Encoded protein: CASRNRGSSYEQYF.

This clonotype was detected only once. This sequence joins TRBV6-5 and TRBJ2-5; D might be TRBD1 or TRBD2, each matching 6 bases. Trimming left V 2 bases short and J 3 bases short, with 13 bases between. Germline assignment: CDR1 MNHEY and CDR2 SVGAGI. This CDR3 is built from 15 residues. In nucleotides, the CDR3 is TGTGCCAGCAGTTACATGGGGGGCAGGGAAGAGACCCAGTACTTC. This codes for CASSYMGGREETQYF.

The V and J genes are TRBV18 and TRBJ2-1; 16 positions agree with TRBD2. This CDR3 spans 14 amino acids. Trimming took 6 bases from V and 14 from J; bases not matched to a gene: 7. Germline V lookup: CDR1 KGHSH, CDR2 LQKENI. The CDR3 bases are TGTGCCAGCTCCCCAGCAGGGACTAGCGGGAGGGAGTTCTTC. It is translated as CASSPAGTSGREFF. Full variable domain (missing parts from reference TRBV18 and TRBJ2-1): NAGVMQNPRHLVRRRGQEARLRCSPMKGHSHVYWYRQLPEEGLKFMVYLQKENIIDESGMPKERFSAEFPKEGPSILRIQQVVRGDSAAYFCASSPAGTSGREFFGPGTRLTVL.

The V and J genes are TRBV27 and TRBJ2-3, with 7 bases that match TRBD2. Per the germline V gene, CDR1 is MNHEY and CDR2 is SMNVEV (reference sequence). V was clipped by 6 bases and J by 14 bases; unmatched bases: 17. The CDR3 is 14 residues long. Here the CDR3 reads CASRDGDYLTIPYF. In DNA form, the CDR3 reads TGTGCCAGCAGGGACGGGGACTACCTCACGATCCCGTATTTT.

This clonotype came up once. The V call is TRBV2, the J call TRBJ2-1; TRBD1 might be the D (5 bases). This CDR3 comprises 13 residues. Between the trimmed V and J ends, which lost 5 bases and 5 bases, there was a span of 10 bases. Germline lookup yields CDR1 SNHLY and CDR2 FYNNEI. The CDR3 spells CASSTTENNEQFF. DNA of the CDR3: TGTGCCAGCAGTACGACAGAAAACAATGAGCAGTTCTTC.

The chain employs TRBV5-5 and TRBJ2-5, with D unclear. Germline lookup yields CDR1 SGHKS and CDR2 YYEKEE (reference sequence). This CDR3 spans 9 amino acids. V dropped 7 bases and J dropped 5 bases, with 3 bases sitting between them. CDR3 bases: TGTGCCAGCGGGGAGACCCAGTACTTC. This gives the protein CASGETQYF.

The chain uses TRBV28 and TRBJ2-4, with D possibly matching TRBD2 (5 bases). The CDR3 consists of 15 residues. Germline V gene data show CDR1 as MDHEN and CDR2 as SYDVKM. CDR3 sequence reads: CATVEGGWNKNIQYF. CDR3 nucleotide sequence: TGTGCTACAGTAGAGGGCGGGTGGAACAAAAACATTCAGTACTTC.

V gene TRBV19 combines with J gene TRBJ2-7; D remains ambiguous. Trimming left V 4 bases short and J 7 bases short, with 14 bases between. This CDR3 spans 13 amino acids. The V gene's germline CDR1 is LNHDA and CDR2 SQIVND (reference sequence). In nucleotides, the CDR3 is TGTGCCAGTAGTAATTCAGACGGTCTAGAGCAGTACTTC. Its translation is CASSNSDGLEQYF.

V is TRBV5-6 and J is TRBJ1-1; D not certain. Germline V gene lookup returns CDR1 SGHDT and CDR2 YYEEEE. V was pared by 4 bases and J by 0 bases, with 13 bases between. This CDR3 region has 15 residues. CDR3 region: CASSEDWAVNTEAFF. CDR3 DNA: TGTGCCAGCAGCGAAGATTGGGCAGTGAACACTGAAGCTTTCTTT.

The chain links TRBV7-9 to TRBJ2-7; 8 bases match TRBD2. The J segment lost 5 bases and the V segment lost 5 bases, leaving 8 bases of the junction unmatched. The CDR3 totals 14 residues. The germline V gene encodes CDR1 SEHNR and CDR2 FQNEAQ (reference sequence). This chain's CDR3 is CASSRDFGGDEQYF. CDR3 DNA: TGTGCCAGCAGCCGGGACTTCGGGGGGGACGAGCAGTACTTC. The full variable domain, rest sourced from reference TRBV7-9 and TRBJ2-7, is DTGVSQNPRHKITKRGQNVTFRCDPISEHNRLYWYRQTLGQGPEFLTYFQNEAQLEKSRLLSDRFSAERPKGSFSTLEIQRTEQGDSAMYLCASSRDFGGDEQYFGPGTRLTVT.

V usage is TRBV5-6 and J usage is TRBJ2-2; D unresolved. The V end lost 1 base, the J end lost 5 bases, and 9 bases lay between the germline ends. There are 14 residues in the CDR3. Germline V gene sequence: CDR1 SGHDT, CDR2 YYEEEE. The CDR3 region has the DNA TGTGCCAGCAGCTTGAATCAGTTGACCGGGGAGCTGTTTTTT. Its protein is CASSLNQLTGELFF.

V is TRBV9 and J is TRBJ1-3; 12 positions agree with TRBD1. The V segment lost 0 bases and the J segment 4 bases; nucleotides outside the gene matches: 5. Germline CDR1 is SGDLS and CDR2 is YYNGEE. The CDR3 is 17 residues long. CDR3 sequence (DNA): TGTGCCAGCAGCGTAGCGGGACAGGGGGCGATCGGAAACACCATATATTTT. Its protein product is CASSVAGQGAIGNTIYF.

This clonotype is a singleton in its sample. The rearrangement links TRBV5-6 to TRBJ2-2; 8 bases line up with TRBD2. J lost 3 bases, V lost 4 bases, and 11 bases had no gene match. Per germline, CDR1 SGHDT and CDR2 YYEEEE. The CDR3 runs 17 residues. The CDR3 is CASSLGFGGADTGELFF. The DNA of the CDR3 is TGTGCCAGCAGCCTGGGGTTCGGGGGGGCGGACACCGGGGAGCTGTTTTTT.

The chain combines TRBV5-4 with TRBJ2-1; D possibly corresponds to TRBD2 (6 bases). The CDR3 length is 15 residues. Per the germline V gene, CDR1 is SGHNT and CDR2 is YYREEE (reference sequence). The V gene lost 6 bases and the J gene lost 6 bases, with 19 bases spanning the gap. This chain's CDR3 is CASTRGTLSFNEQFF. Here the CDR3 DNA reads TGTGCCAGCACCCGTGGGACTCTCTCGTTCAATGAGCAGTTCTTC.

The J gene is TRBJ2-7, the V gene TRBV20-1; 10 positions match TRBD2. The germline V gene has CDR1 DFQATT and CDR2 SNEGSKA (reference sequence). The CDR3 spans 14 residues. J gave up 3 bases and V 3 bases, and 5 bases lay outside the gene matches. CDR3 coding DNA: TGCAGTGCTAGCGGGCTAGCGGGAGTCTACGAGCAGTACTTC. Translating it yields CSASGLAGVYEQYF.

This clonotype was seen once. J is TRBJ2-2 and V is TRBV12-3 or TRBV12-4; the D gene is possibly TRBD2 (5 bases). Deletions cut 5 bases from V and 6 bases from J, with 16 bases between. This CDR3 is built from 15 residues. CDR3 in amino acids: CASSGGPPEAGELFF. For the CDR3, the DNA is TGTGCCAGCAGTGGCGGGCCCCCCGAAGCCGGGGAGCTGTTTTTT.

This chain joins TRBV7-2 and TRBJ2-2; D gene unclear. The V and J ends lost 5 bases and 4 bases respectively, with 11 bases between them. Germline loops: CDR1 SGHTA, CDR2 FQGNSA. This CDR3 has 14 amino acids. DNA of the CDR3: TGTGCCAGCAGCCCGGGTCGGTCCACCGGGGAGCTGTTTTTT. Its translation: CASSPGRSTGELFF.

This chain connects TRBV14 to TRBJ2-1; 8 bases are shared with TRBD2. Germline values: CDR1 SGHDN, CDR2 FVKESK. V shed 2 bases and J 5 bases; nucleotides not matched to a gene: 2. There are 14 residues in the CDR3. The CDR3 spells CASSQSGGNNEQFF. The DNA for the CDR3 is TGTGCCAGCAGCCAAAGCGGGGGTAACAATGAGCAGTTCTTC.

V is TRBV5-1 and J is TRBJ2-2; D possibly uses TRBD1 or TRBD2 (5 bases each). This CDR3 comprises 15 residues. The germline V gene has CDR1 SGHRS and CDR2 YFSETQ. The ends were cut back, 0 bases at V and 9 bases at J, with 15 bases in the middle. CDR3 DNA: TGCGCCAGCAGCTTGGACGGCCAGGGACGAAGGGAGCTGTTTTTT. Translated: CASSLDGQGRRELFF. The full variable domain, with the rest looked up from reference TRBV5-1 and TRBJ2-2, is KAGVTQTPRYLIKTRGQQVTLSCSPISGHRSVSWYQQTPGQGLQFLFEYFSETQRNKGNFPGRFSGRQFSNSRSEMNVSTLELGDSALYLCASSLDGQGRRELFFGEGSRLTVL.